This T cell receptor (beta chain) was captured by sequencing in a study of T-cell memory formation after mild COVID-19. Study-level information: Most TCR clusters belonged to a single donor. Regarding the study as a whole: CD4/CD8 balance held among clones contracting day 15 to 85, and later expanders leaned CD4+. Detection of some responders pre-infection suggested pre-existing cross-reactive memory T cells participated.

The germline V and J ends were trimmed by 0 bases and 0 bases, with 9 bases remaining between them. CDR1 and CDR2 (germline): PRHDT, FYEKMQ (reference sequence). CDR3 length: 15 amino acids. TCRdb reprocessed the 5' RACE reads with MiXCR, giving one entry per CDR3 protein. This sample carries about 16,000 distinct CDR3 sequences, around 25% of them seen once, and the ten largest clones take about three fifths. At least ten counts were recorded for this clonotype. Its antigen is not known. This sequence originates from a young man who had mild COVID-19 (a few samples of this study predate the infection). Cell type and time point are not known. The rearrangement joins TRBV13 to TRBJ2-7; no clear D. Sequencing input: PBMCs or a T cell subset sorted from them (not recorded which). CDR3: CASSLGLGPSYEQYF. CDR3 DNA sequence: TGTGCCAGCAGCTTAGGCCTCGGGCCCTCCTACGAGCAGTACTTC.